This T cell receptor (beta chain) stems from a study of response to subunit inactivated influenza vaccine. Study-wide results and limits: The authors suggested that every seasonal influenza vaccination recruits few new T cells.

There are 13 residues in the CDR3. CDR1 is SGHDT, CDR2 YYEEEE, per germline. Trimming stripped 8 bases from V and 5 bases from J, with 11 bases between. TCRdb analysed the RT-PCR reads with MiXCR anew, one entry per CDR3 protein. The sample includes 450,000 to 550,000 distinct CDR3 sequences, less than 30% of them seen just once. About this clonotype itself: Its antigen remains unidentified.

Here the sequenced sample was CD4+ T cells sorted from PBMCs, taken about 5 days after vaccination. This sequence originates from a man aged 45-65 years who received an inactivated influenza vaccine. The chain is built from TRBV5-6 and TRBJ1-6; perhaps TRBD1 as D (6 bases). CDR3 bases: TGTGCCAGTCAGGGGCCTGATAATTCACCCCTCCACTTT. Translating it yields CASQGPDNSPLHF.